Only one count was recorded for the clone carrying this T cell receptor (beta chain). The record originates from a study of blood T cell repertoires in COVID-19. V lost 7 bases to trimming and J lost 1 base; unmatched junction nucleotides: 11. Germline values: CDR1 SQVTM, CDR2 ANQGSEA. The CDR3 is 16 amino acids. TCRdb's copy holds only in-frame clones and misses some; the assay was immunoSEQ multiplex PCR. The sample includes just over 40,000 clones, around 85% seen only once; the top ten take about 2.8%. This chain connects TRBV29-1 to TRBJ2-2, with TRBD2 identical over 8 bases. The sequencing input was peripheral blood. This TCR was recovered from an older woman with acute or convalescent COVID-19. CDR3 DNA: TGCAGCGCCTCAGGGGTTCTAGCGGGGAACACCGGGGAGCTGTTTTTT. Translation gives CSASGVLAGNTGELFF.